This entry lists 10 T cell receptor beta chains sequenced from one sample in a study of T cell responses to AZD1222 COVID-19 vaccine. Profiling relied on immunoSEQ multiplex PCR, and the TCRdb table lists in-frame clones only, not all of them. Among about 120,000 clones listed, about 93% were seen once. The sample in question was peripheral blood, obtained 28 days after the second dose of the MenACWY control vaccine. The receptor source for this set is an adult who received the MenACWY meningococcal vaccine as a control.

The chain combines TRBV28 with TRBJ1-6, with D possibly being TRBD1 (5 bases). Germline V gene sequence: CDR1 MDHEN, CDR2 SYDVKM. The V end was cut by 8 bases, the J end by 0 bases, with 17 bases between. The CDR3 has 17 residues. CDR3 region: CASLTGRRFSYNSPLHF. The DNA of the CDR3 is TGTGCCAGCCTTACGGGACGGCGGTTCTCCTATAATTCACCCCTCCACTTT.

This clone was seen only once. This chain uses TRBV27 with TRBJ1-5; possibly TRBD1 for D (5 bases). In germline, CDR1 is MNHEY, CDR2 SMNVEV (reference sequence). There are 13 residues in the CDR3. Trimming took off 2 bases at V and 5 bases at J, with 7 bases between the two ends. DNA for the CDR3: TGTGCCAGCAGTTTAAGGGGTCATCAGCCCCAGCATTTT. Protein: CASSLRGHQPQHF.

The chain links TRBV15 to TRBJ2-7; TRBD1 agrees at 8 bases. This CDR3 has 13 amino acids. The V and J ends lost 3 bases and 4 bases, in that order; junction bases with no gene match: 2. Germline assignment: CDR1 LNHNV and CDR2 YYDKDF (reference sequence). CDR3 sequence (DNA): TGTGCCACCAGCAGGGACAGGGATTACGAGCAGTACTTC. Translated: CATSRDRDYEQYF.

CDR3 residues: CATSRDGAARRLDGYTF. As DNA, the CDR3 is TGTGCCACCAGCAGAGATGGGGCAGCGAGAAGATTGGATGGCTACACCTTC. The chain carries TRBV15 and TRBJ1-2; maybe TRBD1 (5 bases). Deletions cut 0 bases from V and 6 bases from J, with 20 bases between. The length of the CDR3 is 17 residues. Germline V gene lookup returns CDR1 LNHNV and CDR2 YYDKDF (reference sequence).

The chain uses TRBV11-2 and TRBJ1-3; D is perhaps TRBD1 (5 bases). This CDR3 comprises 15 residues. Germline-derived CDR1 and CDR2 are SGHAT and FQNNGV. V was clipped by 5 bases and J by 1 base, with 12 bases between them. This chain's CDR3 is CASSVQQVSGNTIYF. The CDR3 DNA follows: TGTGCCAGCAGCGTACAACAGGTTTCTGGAAACACCATATATTTT. The full variable domain, with the rest looked up from reference TRBV11-2 and TRBJ1-3, is EAGVAQSPRYKIIEKRQSVAFWCNPISGHATLYWYQQILGQGPKLLIQFQNNGVVDDSQLPKDRFSAERLKGVDSTLKIQPAKLEDSAVYLCASSVQQVSGNTIYFGEGSWLTVV.

The chain recombines TRBV28 with TRBJ1-1, with D hard to call. Trimming shortened V by 4 bases and J by 6 bases, and 12 bases separated the two germline ends. CDR3 length: 13 residues. The V gene's germline CDR1 is MDHEN and CDR2 SYDVKM. The CDR3 loop reads CASSSHQRAEAFF. The CDR3 DNA is TGTGCCAGCAGTTCTCACCAGCGAGCTGAAGCTTTCTTT.

The rearrangement joins TRBV29-1 to TRBJ2-2, with a possible D match to TRBD2 (7 bases). Trimming left V 4 bases short and J 3 bases short, with 18 bases between. This CDR3 is built from 16 residues. Germline V gives CDR1 SQVTM, CDR2 ANQGSEA. The CDR3 DNA reads as TGCAGCGTTGGACGAAGGGGGGGGCCCGACACCGGGGAGCTGTTTTTT. Translating gives CSVGRRGGPDTGELFF.

V is TRBV9 and J is TRBJ2-1; D may match TRBD1 or TRBD2 (7 bases each). V dropped 4 bases and J dropped 6 bases, with 17 bases sitting between them. Germline V gene sequence: CDR1 SGDLS, CDR2 YYNGEE. The CDR3 has 15 residues. The CDR3 reads CASSSGTAWGNEQFF. CDR3 nucleotides: TGTGCCAGCAGCAGCGGGACAGCGTGGGGCAATGAGCAGTTCTTC.

The chain uses TRBV19 and TRBJ1-5, with D possibly TRBD1 on 6 matching bases. Germline CDR1 LNHDA, CDR2 SQIVND (reference sequence). V was trimmed by 6 bases and J by 4 bases, leaving 10 bases between them. The CDR3 runs to 13 residues. CDR3 loop: CASSQRGNQPQHF. The CDR3 DNA reads as TGTGCCAGTAGCCAGAGGGGGAATCAGCCCCAGCATTTT.

This chain links TRBV14 with TRBJ1-5; weak D call: TRBD1 (6 bases). V shed 1 base and J shed 5 bases, with 18 bases lying between them. The CDR3 is 17 residues long. Germline V gene sequence: CDR1 SGHDN, CDR2 FVKESK. The CDR3: CASSQVWGQGIHQPQHF. The CDR3 DNA is TGTGCCAGCAGCCAAGTATGGGGGCAGGGGATTCATCAGCCCCAGCATTTT.